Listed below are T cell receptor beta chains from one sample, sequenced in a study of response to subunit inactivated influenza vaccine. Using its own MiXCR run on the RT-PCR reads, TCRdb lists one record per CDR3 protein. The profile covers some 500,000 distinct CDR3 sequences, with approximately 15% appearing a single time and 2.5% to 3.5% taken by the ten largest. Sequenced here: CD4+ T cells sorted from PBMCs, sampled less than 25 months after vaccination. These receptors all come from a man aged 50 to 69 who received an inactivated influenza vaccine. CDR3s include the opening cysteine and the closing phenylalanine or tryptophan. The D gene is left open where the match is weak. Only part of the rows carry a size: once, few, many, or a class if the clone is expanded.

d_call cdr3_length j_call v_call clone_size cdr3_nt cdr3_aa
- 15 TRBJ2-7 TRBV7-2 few TGTGCCAGCAGCTTTGGGGGGGACAGACGCTACGAGCAGTACTTC CASSFGGDRRYEQYF
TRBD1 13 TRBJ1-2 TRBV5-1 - TGCGCCAGCAGGTTTGGACAGGACTATGGCTACACCTTC CASRFGQDYGYTF
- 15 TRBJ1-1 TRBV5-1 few TGCGCCAGCAGCCCCGGGTTGCTAGGGAACACTGAAGCTTTCTTT CASSPGLLGNTEAFF
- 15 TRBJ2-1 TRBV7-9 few TGTGCCAGCAGCTTAATGGACAGCTCCTACAATGAGCAGTTCTTC CASSLMDSSYNEQFF
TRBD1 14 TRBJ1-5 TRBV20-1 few TGCAGTGCTGCTCGGACAGGGGACAATCAGCCCCAGCATTTT CSAARTGDNQPQHF
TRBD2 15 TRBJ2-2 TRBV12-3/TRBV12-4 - TGTGCCAGCAGTTTAGCAGCGGGAGACGGCGGGGAGCTGTTTTTT CASSLAAGDGGELFF
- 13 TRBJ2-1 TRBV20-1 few TGCAGTGCTGATACCGGAGCCTACAATGAGCAGTTCTTC CSADTGAYNEQFF
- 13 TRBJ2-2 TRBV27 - TGTGCCAGCAAGGAGTTTAACACCGGGGAGCTGTTTTTT CASKEFNTGELFF
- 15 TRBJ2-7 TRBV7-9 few TGTGCCAGCAGCTTAGCGCAACAGGGTTTGAACGAGCAGTACTTC CASSLAQQGLNEQYF
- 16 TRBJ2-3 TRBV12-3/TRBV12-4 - TGTGCCAGCAGCCTTAATTGGGGTCGAAGCACAGATACGCAGTATTTT CASSLNWGRSTDTQYF
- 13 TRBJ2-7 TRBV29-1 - TGCAGCGCCATGCGGGACAGCCCCTACGAGCAGTACTTC CSAMRDSPYEQYF
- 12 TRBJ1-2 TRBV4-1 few TGCGCCAGCAGCCAGGCTAAGTATGGCTACACCTTC CASSQAKYGYTF
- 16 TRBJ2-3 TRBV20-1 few TGCAGTGCGACGGGGGTCGGTGAGAGGGACACAGATACGCAGTATTTT CSATGVGERDTDTQYF
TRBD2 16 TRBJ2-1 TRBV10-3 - TGTGCCATCAGTGGTTCCAGCGGGAGGTCTTACAATGAGCAGTTCTTC CAISGSSGRSYNEQFF
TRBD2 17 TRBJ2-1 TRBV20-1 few TGCAGTGCTAGCCCCCCACTGGGTAGCGGGGGGCACAATGAGCAGTTCTTC CSASPPLGSGGHNEQFF
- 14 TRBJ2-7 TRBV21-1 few TGTGCCAGCAGCAAAGTACCGCCTCGGGACGAGCAGTACTTC CASSKVPPRDEQYF
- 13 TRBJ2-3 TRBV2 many TGTGCCAGCAGTGCCCATCCCACAGATACGCAGTATTTT CASSAHPTDTQYF
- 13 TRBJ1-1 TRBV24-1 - TGTGCCACCAGTGATATCGGGACGGATGAAGCTTTCTTT CATSDIGTDEAFF
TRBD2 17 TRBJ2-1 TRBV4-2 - TGTGCCAGCAGCCAAGGAGTGGCGGGAGGGCCGGGGAATGAGCAGTTCTTC CASSQGVAGGPGNEQFF
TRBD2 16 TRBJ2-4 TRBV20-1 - TGCAGTGCTAGAGCTTTGGGAGGGCAGGGAAAAAACATTCAGTACTTC CSARALGGQGKNIQYF
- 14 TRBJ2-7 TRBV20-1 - TGCAGTGCTCCCGCCAGGTCGATCTCCTACGAGCAGTACTTC CSAPARSISYEQYF
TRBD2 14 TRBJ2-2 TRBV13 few TGTGCCAGCAGGGCGGGGGTCTACACCGGGGAGCTGTTTTTT CASRAGVYTGELFF
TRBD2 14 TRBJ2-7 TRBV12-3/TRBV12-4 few TGTGCCAGCAGTGTGACTAGCGCATCCTACGAGCAGTACTTC CASSVTSASYEQYF
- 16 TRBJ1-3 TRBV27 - TGTGCCAGCAGTTCCAGACAGACACACTCTGGAAACACCATATATTTT CASSSRQTHSGNTIYF
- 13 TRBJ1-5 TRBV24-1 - TGTGCCACCAGTTTCCAGGGCAATCAGCCCCAGCATTTT CATSFQGNQPQHF
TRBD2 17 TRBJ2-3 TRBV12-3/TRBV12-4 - TGTGCCACCAGTGCAACTAGCGGGGGTTCTAGCACAGATACGCAGTATTTT CATSATSGGSSTDTQYF
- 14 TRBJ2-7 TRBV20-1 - TGCAGTGTTGACGGGGGGGACAGGGCGAGCGAGCAGTACTTC CSVDGGDRASEQYF
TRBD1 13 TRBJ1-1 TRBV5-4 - TGTGCGAGGGGACAGGGGGGGACCACTGAAGCTTTCTTT CARGQGGTTEAFF
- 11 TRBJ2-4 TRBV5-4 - TGTGCCAGCAGCTCAGGGGATATTCAGTACTTC CASSSGDIQYF
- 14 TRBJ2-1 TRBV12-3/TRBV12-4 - TGTGCCAGCAGTTTTGATAACATCTTCCATGAGCAGTTCTTC CASSFDNIFHEQFF
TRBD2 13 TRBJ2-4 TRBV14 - TGTGCCAGCAGCGCGGGGGAGAGAAACATTCAGTACTTC CASSAGERNIQYF
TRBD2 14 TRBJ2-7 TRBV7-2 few TGTGCCAGCAGCTTAGGGCGGGGGGCTCACGAGCAGTACTTC CASSLGRGAHEQYF
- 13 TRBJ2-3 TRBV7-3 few TGTGCCAGCAGCGGTGGGAACACAGATACGCAGTATTTT CASSGGNTDTQYF
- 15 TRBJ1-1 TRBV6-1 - TGTGCCAGCACGAAGGGGGGAAACCTGGGGACTGAAGCTTTCTTT CASTKGGNLGTEAFF
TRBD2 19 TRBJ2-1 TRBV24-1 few TGTGCCACCAGTGATTTTAGGACTAGCGGGAGGGCCTCCGTCTATGAGCAGTTCTTC CATSDFRTSGRASVYEQFF
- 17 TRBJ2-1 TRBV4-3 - TGCGCCAGCAGCCAAGAACCGATAGGACACAAATACAATGAGCAGTTCTTC CASSQEPIGHKYNEQFF
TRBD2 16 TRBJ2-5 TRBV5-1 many TGCGCCAGCAGCCGAACTCGGACTAGCGGGGGAGAGACCCAGTACTTC CASSRTRTSGGETQYF
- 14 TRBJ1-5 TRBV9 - TGTGCCAGCAGCGTAGGCACAGGGCCGGAGCCCCAGCATTTT CASSVGTGPEPQHF
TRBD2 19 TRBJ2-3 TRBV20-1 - TGCAGTGCTAGAGACCTATTGAATACCGGACTAGGGTCCACAGATACGCAGTATTTT CSARDLLNTGLGSTDTQYF
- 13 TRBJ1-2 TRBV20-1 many TGCAGTGCTAGAGACCAACGGAACTATGGCTACACCTTC CSARDQRNYGYTF
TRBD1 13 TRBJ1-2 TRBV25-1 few TGTGCCAGCAGCAGAGAGGGGGCCGGTGGCTACACCTTC CASSREGAGGYTF
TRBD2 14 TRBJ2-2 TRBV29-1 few TGCAGCGCAAGACTAGCGGGAAACACCGGGGAGCTGTTTTTT CSARLAGNTGELFF
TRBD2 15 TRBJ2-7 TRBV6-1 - TGTGCCAGCACCCTAGGGGCGGGGGGCTCCTACGAGCAGTACTTC CASTLGAGGSYEQYF
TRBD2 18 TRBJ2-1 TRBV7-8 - TGTGCCAGCAGCTTAGCTCGACTAGCGGGGGGGCCGAGAAATGAGCAGTTCTTC CASSLARLAGGPRNEQFF
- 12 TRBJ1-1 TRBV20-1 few TGCAGTGCTACCAACAGCGACACTGAAGCTTTCTTT CSATNSDTEAFF
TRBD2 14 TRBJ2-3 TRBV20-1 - TGCAGTGCTGGAAACCCGGGACTAGCTAATACGCAGTATTTT CSAGNPGLANTQYF
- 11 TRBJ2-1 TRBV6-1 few TGTGCCAGCAACCGGGACAATGAGCAGTTCTTC CASNRDNEQFF
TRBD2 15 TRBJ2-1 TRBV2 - TGTGCCAGCAGTGAATTAGCGGGGGACTACAATGAGCAGTTCTTC CASSELAGDYNEQFF
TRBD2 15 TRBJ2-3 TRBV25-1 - TGTGCCAGCAGACCTAGCGGGAAGGATCCAGATACGCAGTATTTT CASRPSGKDPDTQYF
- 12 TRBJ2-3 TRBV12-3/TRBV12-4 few TGTGCCAGCACCTTCACCCCGGATACGCAGTATTTT CASTFTPDTQYF
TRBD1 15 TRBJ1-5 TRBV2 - TGTGCCAGCAAGGAGGATCCACAGGGGAATCAGCCCCAGCATTTT CASKEDPQGNQPQHF
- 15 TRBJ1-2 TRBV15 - TGTGCCACCAGCAGAGTTCCGGGTGCTAACTATGGCTACACCTTC CATSRVPGANYGYTF
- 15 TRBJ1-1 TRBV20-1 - TGCAGTGCTAGAGATTGGGGACACGTAAACACTGAAGCTTTCTTT CSARDWGHVNTEAFF
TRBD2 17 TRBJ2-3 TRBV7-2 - TGTGCCAGCAAAGCGGGAGGGAACTTAGCCTTCACAGATACGCAGTATTTT CASKAGGNLAFTDTQYF
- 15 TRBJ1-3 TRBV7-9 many TGTGCCAGCAGCTTATCACAGAGCTCTGGAAACACCATATATTTT CASSLSQSSGNTIYF
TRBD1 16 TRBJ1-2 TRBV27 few TGTGCCAGCAGTTCTAACCTAAACAGGGGCTCCGGGGGCTACACCTTC CASSSNLNRGSGGYTF
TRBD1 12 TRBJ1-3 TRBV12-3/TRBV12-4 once TGTGCCAGCAGAGCGACAGGGCGCACCATATATTTT CASRATGRTIYF
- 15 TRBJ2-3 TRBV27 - TGTGCCAGCAGTTTATCGTGGAGTACCTGGAATACGCAGTATTTT CASSLSWSTWNTQYF
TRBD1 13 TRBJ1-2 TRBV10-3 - TGTGCCACCGGACAGGGGGCTAACTATGGCTACACCTTC CATGQGANYGYTF